This T cell receptor beta chain was sequenced for a study of cytomegalovirus exposure and HLA in healthy donors. CDR1 is SQVTM and CDR2 is ANQGSEA in the germline V gene. V lost 4 bases, J lost 3 bases, and 3 bases stayed unmatched. CDR3 length: 13 amino acids. Only a few counts were recorded for this clone. 60 Vbeta and 13 Jbeta primers were used in PCR. Produced via immunoSEQ multiplex PCR; TCRdb's table is partial and in-frame only. This sample yields some 170,000 clones, of which almost 80% are seen a single time; about 6.4% belongs to the top ten. The TCR originated in a man aged 40-50 years in good health and CMV-seropositive. This chain uses TRBV29-1 with TRBJ1-5; 7 bases agree with TRBD1. Sequencing input: PBMCs. CDR3 sequence: CSVGDRSNQPQHF. DNA for the CDR3: TGCAGCGTTGGGGACAGATCCAATCAGCCCCAGCATTTT.